The 9 T cell receptor beta chains presented below share a single source sample, sequenced in a study of tumor and adjacent non-tumor tissue in lung cancer. Three rounds of nested PCR, following a modified ARM-PCR protocol, produced the TCRbeta library. TCRdb ran MiXCR on the multiplex PCR reads and lists one entry per CDR3 protein. There are 220,000 or so distinct CDR3 sequences in the sample; 71% occur only once, and about 23% lies in the top ten. RNA was extracted from bulk tissue without any cell sorting. Specimen: lung tumor tissue. The receptor source for this set is a man between 60 and 75 years old with non-small cell lung cancer.

CDR3 loop: CASTHDSGQYF. In DNA form, the CDR3 reads TGTGCCAGTACCCACGACTCGGGGCAGTACTTC. The rearrangement joins TRBV11-2 to TRBJ2-7; D ambiguous. The CDR3 consists of 11 residues. Trimming left V 9 bases short and J 9 bases short, with 15 bases between. The germline V gene encodes CDR1 SGHAT and CDR2 FQNNGV.

Note on this clonotype: An end of the junction differs from the germline gene, which may be a read error. V gene TRBV20-1 combines with J gene TRBJ2-5, with a possible D match to TRBD2 (6 bases). This CDR3 is built from 15 residues. Germline-derived CDR1 and CDR2 are DFQATT and SNEGSKA (reference sequence). The CDR3, as DNA: TGCAGTGCTAGTACGGGACTGGGGGTGGGAGAGGCCCAGTACTTC. Translation: CSASTGLGVGEAQYF.

This clonotype turned up a few times. One end of the junction does not line up with germline, which may come from a read error. V usage is TRBV11-3 and J usage is TRBJ1-3, with D uncertain. Germline values: CDR1 SGHNT, CDR2 YENEEA. The CDR3 has 15 amino acids. DNA of the CDR3: TGTCCCAGCAGCTTTGGCGGGAGCTCTGGGAACACCATATATTTT. Protein sequence: CPSSFGGSSGNTIYF.

Details on this clonotype: With a much larger clone just one base away, this may be a read error. The V and J genes are TRBV12-3 or TRBV12-4 and TRBJ1-1; tentatively, D is TRBD1 (6 bases). With 7 bases removed from V and 0 bases from J, the gap between germline ends came to 15 bases. The CDR3 runs to 15 residues. CDR3 DNA: TGTGCCAGCACCTCTGCAGGGGTCCTGAACACTGAAGCTTTCTTT. This translates into CASTSAGVLNTEAFF.

About this clonotype: A read error may account for a junction end that differs from germline. CDR3 nucleotide sequence: TGTGCCGGCAGCCCACTGGTAGCGGGAGTGGAGATCCAGAACTTC. As protein: CAGSPLVAGVEIQNF. V is TRBV7-8 and J is TRBJ2-5, with 9 bases that match TRBD2. The CDR3 length is 15 residues. Germline CDR1 reads SGHVS; CDR2 reads FQNEAQ.

This clonotype was observed a handful of times. As DNA, the CDR3 is TGTGCCAGCAGCTTGGACAGGGGCAATCAGCCCCAGCATTTT. Encoded protein: CASSLDRGNQPQHF. J is TRBJ1-5 and V is TRBV5-5; a possible D gene is TRBD1 (6 bases). V shed 0 bases and J shed 2 bases, with 6 bases lying between them. This CDR3 has 14 residues. The germline V gene encodes CDR1 SGHKS and CDR2 YYEKEE (reference sequence).

In the case of this clonotype: Lacking the conserved final phenylalanine or tryptophan, this CDR3 likely reflects a read error. CDR3 coding DNA: TGCGCCAGCAGCTTGAACGGGGGACCCTACGAGCAGTACTCC. It is translated as CASSLNGGPYEQYS. The V gene is TRBV5-4, the J gene TRBJ2-7; D may be TRBD2 (6 bases). The CDR3 runs to 14 residues. Germline V lookup: CDR1 SGHNT, CDR2 YYREEE (reference sequence).

The sample holds many counts of this clonotype. CDR3 nucleotides: TGTGCCAGCAGCTTATTTGGACAGGGTGGTACTGAAGCTTTCTTT. Amino acids: CASSLFGQGGTEAFF. The chain employs TRBV11-3 and TRBJ1-1; TRBD1 matches 8 bases. The CDR3 has 15 amino acids. Germline trimming cut 2 bases from V and 5 bases from J; bases unmatched to any gene: 7. Germline V CDR1 and CDR2: SGHNT, YENEEA.

The rearrangement joins TRBV12-3 or TRBV12-4 to TRBJ2-1, with TRBD2 as a possible D gene (5 bases). The V end lost 3 bases, the J end lost 9 bases, and 18 bases lay between the germline ends. The CDR3 is made up of 15 amino acids. CDR3 region: CASSFAGKLLSEQFF. For the CDR3, the DNA is TGTGCCAGCAGTTTTGCCGGGAAACTCCTCAGTGAGCAGTTCTTC.